This TCR beta chain was identified in a study of brain T cells in children with intractable seizures. General study results and limits: Pre- and post-surgery blood differed in depth, so pre-surgery absences may be undersampling.

On this clone itself: The target antigen is unknown.

Documented time point: blood from clinic visit 5 months post-surgery; TSC patient then seizure free. The sequenced cases were selected for having the highest brain T cell transcript signatures. TCRdb keeps only in-frame clones here, not all; method: immunoSEQ multiplex PCR. The sample has about 320,000 clones; more than 85% are singletons. The CDR3 covers 14 residues. The V gene's germline CDR1 is MNHEY and CDR2 SMNVEV (reference sequence). Between the trimmed V and J ends, which lost 1 base and 6 bases, there was a span of 13 bases. The chain couples TRBV27 to TRBJ2-7; perhaps TRBD1 as D (6 bases). The material sequenced was peripheral blood, taken approximately 5 months after surgery. The TCR sequence derives from a boy younger than two with tuberous sclerosis and intractable seizures. Written as DNA, the CDR3 is TGTGCCAGCAGTTTATTGGGGGCGCGGTTCGAGCAGTACTTC. This translates into CASSLLGARFEQYF.